These 5 T cell receptor beta chains originate from one sample sequenced in a study of T cell changes during pregnancy in multiple sclerosis. This table comes from immunoSEQ multiplex PCR, and its TCRdb copy is limited to in-frame clones, with some not included. The data hold roughly 36,000 clones, with 90% to 95% observed a single time. The material was CD8+ T cells from peripheral blood mononuclear cells, obtained in the second trimester of pregnancy. The receptors originated from a female donor with multiple sclerosis, enrolled in a pregnancy study.

The chain uses TRBV5-6 and TRBJ2-5, with D hard to call. Trimming pared 4 bases from V and 5 bases from J, leaving 6 bases between. Germline V gene data show CDR1 as SGHDT and CDR2 as YYEEEE. CDR3 size: 11 residues. The chain's CDR3 is CASSLSETQYF. For the CDR3, the DNA is TGTGCCAGCAGCCTGAGTGAGACCCAGTACTTC.

The gene calls are TRBV14 and TRBJ1-2; 7 positions agree with TRBD1. The CDR3 consists of 16 residues. V gave up 0 bases and J gave up 3 bases; unmatched junction bases: 7. Germline assignment: CDR1 SGHDN and CDR2 FVKESK. CDR3 DNA sequence: TGTGCCAGCAGCCAAGACCTTTCCGGGACAGACTATGGCTACACCTTC. Translation gives CASSQDLSGTDYGYTF.

For the CDR3, the DNA is TGCGCCAGCAGCCAAGTCAGGGCGGAAACAGATACGCAGTATTTT. Translated, it gives CASSQVRAETDTQYF. V usage is TRBV4-1 and J usage is TRBJ2-3, with D possibly TRBD1 on 5 matching bases. Trimming cost V 1 base and J 3 bases, with 11 bases left between them. CDR3 length equals 15 residues. Germline values: CDR1 MGHRA, CDR2 YSYEKL.

This clone was seen only a few times. The chain carries TRBV6-1 and TRBJ1-1; 9 nucleotides line up with TRBD1. Germline lookup yields CDR1 MNHNS and CDR2 SASEGT. The CDR3 spans 15 residues. V was clipped by 6 bases and J by 4 bases; unmatched bases: 9. Here the CDR3 DNA reads TGTGCCAGCAGCCTAGACGGGACAGGGCCCACTGAAGCTTTCTTT. It encodes CASSLDGTGPTEAFF.

The chain combines TRBV27 with TRBJ2-7, with 12 bases that match TRBD1. CDR1 and CDR2 from the germline V gene are MNHEY and SMNVEV (reference sequence). V lost 6 bases, J lost 7 bases, and 16 bases stayed unmatched. The CDR3 spans 17 residues. As DNA, the CDR3 is TGTGCCAGCAGCAATTTGGAGACCCGGGGACAGGGGGCGGAGCAGTACTTC. Translating it yields CASSNLETRGQGAEQYF.